This T cell receptor (beta chain) was sequenced for a study of shared clonotypes between healthy human individuals. General study results and limits: Sorted-subset sequencing, rarefaction showed, was incomplete despite large depth. Naive subsets generally exceeded memory subsets in estimated richness.

Each sorted subset replicate got 200 ng genomic DNA, 25,000 to 35,000 genomes. Data came from immunoSEQ multiplex PCR; TCRdb stores just in-frame clones and leaves some out. Of about 2.4 million clones in the sample, 85% to 95% were seen once. As to this clone: Its antigen is still unknown.

The CDR3 contains 15 residues. Germline trimming cut 3 bases from V and 1 base from J; bases unmatched to any gene: 5. Germline V gives CDR1 SGHRS, CDR2 YFSETQ. Source material: naive CD4+ T cells sorted from blood. The subset was: CD45RA+ positively selected. The rearrangement links TRBV5-1 to TRBJ2-3, with 7 nucleotides matching TRBD2. This receptor was obtained from a man younger than 35 in good health. CDR3: CASSWEGLGTDTQYF. DNA for the CDR3: TGCGCCAGCAGCTGGGAGGGTCTTGGCACAGATACGCAGTATTTT.